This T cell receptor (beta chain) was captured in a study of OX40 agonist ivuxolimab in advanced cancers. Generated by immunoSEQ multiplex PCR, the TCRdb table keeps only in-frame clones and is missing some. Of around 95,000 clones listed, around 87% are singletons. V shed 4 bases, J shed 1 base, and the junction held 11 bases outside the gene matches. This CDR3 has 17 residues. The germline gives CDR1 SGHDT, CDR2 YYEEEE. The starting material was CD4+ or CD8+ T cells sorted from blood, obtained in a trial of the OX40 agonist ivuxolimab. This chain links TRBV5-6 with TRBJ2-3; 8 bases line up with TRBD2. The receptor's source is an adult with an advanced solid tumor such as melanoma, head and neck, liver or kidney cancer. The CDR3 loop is CASSTASSGSGTDTQYF. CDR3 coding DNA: TGTGCCAGCAGCACGGCCTCGAGCGGGAGCGGCACAGATACGCAGTATTTT.